This entry lists 23 T cell receptor beta chains sequenced from one sample in a study of control samples from healthy donors and cancer patients. Sequenced by immunoSEQ multiplex PCR; TCRdb stores in-frame clones only, minus some. The sample lists 95,000 to 150,000 clones, about nine tenths occurring once. Sequencing was performed on blood. All receptors come from a man aged 35 to 55 in good health.

The CDR3 protein is CASSLGDSSNQPQHF. Written as DNA, the CDR3 is TGTGCCAGCAGCTTAGGGGACAGTTCGAATCAGCCCCAGCATTTT. The chain uses TRBV7-2 and TRBJ1-5; 7 nucleotides match TRBD1. CDR1 and CDR2 (germline): SGHTA, FQGNSA. Trimming at V came to 1 base and at J to 4 bases, leaving 4 bases not matched to a gene. This CDR3 spans 15 amino acids.

The genes are TRBV14 and TRBJ2-1, with D possibly being TRBD1 or TRBD2 (6 bases each). Germline V gene sequence: CDR1 SGHDN, CDR2 FVKESK. CDR3 size: 16 residues. The V and J ends lost 4 bases and 3 bases respectively, with 16 bases between them. CDR3 in DNA: TGTGCCAGCAGCCTCGGGGGCGCGAGGAACTACAATGAGCAGTTCTTC. This translates into CASSLGGARNYNEQFF.

At least ten counts were recorded for this clone. This chain uses TRBV27 with TRBJ2-7; D is perhaps TRBD1 (6 bases). The CDR3 length is 14 residues. The V end lost 5 bases, the J end lost 1 base, and 12 bases lay between the germline ends. CDR1 is MNHEY and CDR2 is SMNVEV in the germline V gene (reference sequence). CDR3 in amino acids: CASSAQGGSYEQYF. The DNA of the CDR3 is TGTGCCAGCAGTGCGCAAGGGGGTTCCTACGAGCAGTACTTC.

The chain recombines TRBV12-3 or TRBV12-4 with TRBJ2-2; D possibly uses TRBD1 or TRBD2 (5 bases each). The CDR3 is 13 amino acids. V was clipped by 11 bases and J by 4 bases, with 14 bases between them. CDR3 DNA: TGTGCCGAGGGACGGAACCCCACCGGGGAGCTGTTTTTT. Its protein product is CAEGRNPTGELFF.

The sample holds a few counts of this clone. The rearrangement joins TRBV25-1 to TRBJ2-7; 9 bases line up with TRBD1. This CDR3 comprises 14 residues. Per the germline V gene, CDR1 is MGHDK and CDR2 is SYGVNS. With V trimmed by 6 bases and J by 6 bases, 9 bases remained unmatched. The CDR3 here is CASRPRDRAGEQYF. The CDR3 DNA reads TGTGCCAGCAGGCCCCGGGACAGGGCTGGCGAGCAGTACTTC.

This clone showed up just once. The CDR3 coding sequence is TGCGCCAGCAGCCCCCCCGGCCCCGGAAACACCATATATTTT. It specifies CASSPPGPGNTIYF. The chain carries TRBV5-1 and TRBJ1-3; D is ambiguous. V dropped 4 bases and J dropped 4 bases, with 12 bases sitting between them. The CDR3 length is 14 residues. From germline, CDR1 is SGHRS and CDR2 YFSETQ.

The chain recombines TRBV7-9 with TRBJ2-3; D is uncertain. Germline V CDR1 and CDR2: SEHNR, FQNEAQ (reference sequence). The CDR3 length is 12 residues. Trimming stripped 3 bases from V and 3 bases from J, with 4 bases between. CDR3 amino acids: CASSLQTDTQYF. In nucleotides, the CDR3 is TGTGCCAGCAGCTTGCAGACAGATACGCAGTATTTT. Looking up the rest from reference TRBV7-9 and TRBJ2-3 gives the full variable domain: DTGVSQNPRHKITKRGQNVTFRCDPISEHNRLYWYRQTLGQGPEFLTYFQNEAQLEKSRLLSDRFSAERPKGSFSTLEIQRTEQGDSAMYLCASSLQTDTQYFGPGTRLTVL.

The chain combines TRBV21-1 with TRBJ1-5; the table's D gene call, TRBD1, was not cross checked with the DNA. TRBV21-1 is flagged as a pseudogene. CDR3 size: 13 residues. Written as DNA, the CDR3 is TGTGCCAGCAGCATTGGACAGGGGAAGCCCCAGCATTTT. It is translated as CASSIGQGKPQHF.

The CDR3 is CASSQATGQRGEQFF. CDR3 in DNA: TGTGCCAGCAGCCAAGCGACAGGCCAGCGGGGTGAGCAGTTCTTC. The chain couples TRBV14 to TRBJ2-1; possibly TRBD2 for D (7 bases). Germline CDR1 is SGHDN and CDR2 is FVKESK. Trimming took off 1 base at V and 9 bases at J, with 16 bases between the two ends. The CDR3 covers 15 residues. Drawing the rest from reference TRBV14 and TRBJ2-1, the complete variable domain is EAGVTQFPSHSVIEKGQTVTLRCDPISGHDNLYWYRRVMGKEIKFLLHFVKESKQDESGMPNNRFLAERTGGTYSTLKVQPAELEDSGVYFCASSQATGQRGEQFFGPGTRLTVL.

This clone has more than one count but fewer than ten. This chain connects TRBV20-1 to TRBJ1-5, with D tentatively TRBD1 (5 bases). The CDR3 spans 16 residues. V dropped 3 bases and J dropped 2 bases, with 17 bases sitting between them. CDR1 is DFQATT, CDR2 SNEGSKA, per germline (reference sequence). For the CDR3, the DNA is TGCAGTGCTAGTCCCGAGAGAGGGGTCGGCAATCAGCCCCAGCATTTT. Translation: CSASPERGVGNQPQHF.

The chain joins TRBV24-1 to TRBJ2-1, with D maybe TRBD2 (5 bases). Germline lookup yields CDR1 KGHDR and CDR2 SFDVKD. The CDR3 runs to 13 residues. Trimming removed 4 bases at V and 8 bases at J, with 11 bases between. CDR3 DNA: TGTGCCACCAGTGACCGGACTCCCCATGAGCAGTTCTTC. Translating it yields CATSDRTPHEQFF.

This clone was found once. The V and J genes are TRBV6-5 and TRBJ2-3; D is unclear. V lost 4 bases and J 4 bases, leaving 9 bases between the germline ends. CDR1 and CDR2 from the germline V gene are MNHEY and SVGAGI. CDR3 size: 13 residues. CDR3 region: CASSSQTPDTQYF. DNA for the CDR3: TGTGCCAGCAGTTCCCAGACGCCAGATACGCAGTATTTT.

With regard to this clone: The same CDR3 arises from other DNA sequences in this sample as well. The chain recombines TRBV30 with TRBJ1-1; the D is unclear. The V end lost 2 bases, the J end lost 4 bases, and 14 bases lay between the germline ends. The CDR3 is made up of 14 amino acids. Looked up from germline, CDR1 is GTSNPN and CDR2 is SVGIG (reference sequence). The CDR3 loop is CAWSLQARGTEAFF. The CDR3 nucleotides are TGTGCCTGGAGTCTACAAGCCCGAGGCACTGAAGCTTTCTTT.

Here the CDR3 DNA reads TGTGCCAGCAGCCCCTTAACAGGGTTGTCGTACACTGAAGCTTTCTTT. The encoded protein is CASSPLTGLSYTEAFF. The V call is TRBV11-2, the J call TRBJ1-1, with a tentative D call TRBD1 (6 bases). CDR1 and CDR2 from the germline V gene are SGHAT and FQNNGV. This CDR3 has 16 amino acids. V lost 5 bases and J lost 3, with 19 bases in between. Full variable domain (outside the CDR3, taken from reference TRBV11-2 and TRBJ1-1): EAGVAQSPRYKIIEKRQSVAFWCNPISGHATLYWYQQILGQGPKLLIQFQNNGVVDDSQLPKDRFSAERLKGVDSTLKIQPAKLEDSAVYLCASSPLTGLSYTEAFFGQGTRLTVV.

The genes are TRBV27 and TRBJ1-5, with D perhaps matching TRBD1 (5 bases). Trimming pared 6 bases from V and 0 bases from J, leaving 24 bases between. Germline CDR1 is MNHEY and CDR2 is SMNVEV (reference sequence). This CDR3 contains 19 residues. The CDR3 region has the DNA TGTGCCAGCAGACCTCCCGGGGCACTCGATCCCTATAGCAATCAGCCCCAGCATTTT. As protein: CASRPPGALDPYSNQPQHF.

The CDR3 region has the DNA TGTGCCAGCAAGGTGGTGGGGTTGGACACTGAAGCTTTCTTT. Amino acids: CASKVVGLDTEAFF. This rearrangement joins TRBV5-8 to TRBJ1-1; D is uncertain. The germline gives CDR1 SGHTS, CDR2 YDEGEE. V lost 6 bases and J lost 3, with 15 bases in between. This CDR3 has 14 amino acids.

The J gene is TRBJ2-2, the V gene TRBV19; tentative D call: TRBD2 (5 bases). The CDR3 loop spans 16 amino acids. The germline V and J ends were trimmed by 4 bases and 7 bases, with 19 bases remaining between them. Germline CDR1 LNHDA, CDR2 SQIVND (reference sequence). CDR3 sequence reads: CASSRGGRTISGELFF. CDR3 bases: TGTGCCAGTAGTAGAGGAGGACGGACGATTAGCGGGGAGCTGTTTTTT.

The V gene is TRBV19, the J gene TRBJ1-2, with D maybe TRBD1 (5 bases). The CDR3 is 15 residues long. The V end lost 6 bases, the J end lost 2 bases, and 16 bases lay between the germline ends. Germline values: CDR1 LNHDA, CDR2 SQIVND (reference sequence). CDR3 nucleotide sequence: TGTGCCAGTAGCCCCCGGATGAGGGGCAACTATGGCTACACCTTC. Its translation is CASSPRMRGNYGYTF.

J is TRBJ2-3 and V is TRBV7-2, with 8 bases lining up with TRBD2. The CDR3 sequence is 16 residues long. Germline trimming cut 3 bases from V and 4 bases from J; bases unmatched to any gene: 9. Germline V gene data show CDR1 as SGHTA and CDR2 as FQGNSA. The CDR3 DNA sequence: TGTGCCAGCAGCTTGGCACCCGGGACTAGGGCAGATACGCAGTATTTT. Its translation is CASSLAPGTRADTQYF.

V is TRBV14 and J is TRBJ2-7; 7 nucleotides agree with TRBD1. Germline lookup yields CDR1 SGHDN and CDR2 FVKESK. V gave up 1 base and J gave up 2 bases; unmatched junction bases: 5. CDR3 length equals 15 residues. The CDR3 is CASSQVGQPPYEQYF. The CDR3 DNA is TGTGCCAGCAGCCAAGTGGGACAGCCCCCCTACGAGCAGTACTTC.

The rearrangement links TRBV7-9 to TRBJ1-3, with D unclear. This CDR3 is 16 amino acids long. The V gene lost 5 bases and the J gene lost 4 bases, with 18 bases spanning the gap. Germline V gene data show CDR1 as SEHNR and CDR2 as FQNEAQ (reference sequence). CDR3 DNA sequence: TGTGCCAGCAGCAATGGTCTTAACAGTGGCGGAAACACCATATATTTT. This gives the protein CASSNGLNSGGNTIYF. Using reference TRBV7-9 and TRBJ1-3 for the parts outside the CDR3, the full variable domain is DTGVSQNPRHKITKRGQNVTFRCDPISEHNRLYWYRQTLGQGPEFLTYFQNEAQLEKSRLLSDRFSAERPKGSFSTLEIQRTEQGDSAMYLCASSNGLNSGGNTIYFGEGSWLTVV.

The rearrangement joins TRBV5-1 to TRBJ2-3; 14 bases fit TRBD2. The CDR3 runs 16 residues. V shed 4 bases and J 1 base; nucleotides not matched to a gene: 2. Germline CDR1 reads SGHRS; CDR2 reads YFSETQ. The CDR3 nucleotides are TGCGCCAGCAGCACGGGACTAGCGGGGGGCACAGATACGCAGTATTTT. It encodes CASSTGLAGGTDTQYF. Looking up the rest from reference TRBV5-1 and TRBJ2-3 gives the full variable domain: KAGVTQTPRYLIKTRGQQVTLSCSPISGHRSVSWYQQTPGQGLQFLFEYFSETQRNKGNFPGRFSGRQFSNSRSEMNVSTLELGDSALYLCASSTGLAGGTDTQYFGPGTRLTVL.

This clone occurred a few times. The chain combines TRBV6-6 with TRBJ2-7, with 11 bases aligning to TRBD1. The V segment lost 1 base and the J segment 3 bases; nucleotides outside the gene matches: 2. The CDR3 length is 15 residues. The germline V gene has CDR1 MNHNY and CDR2 SVGAGI (reference sequence). The CDR3 sequence: CASSYWDRGDYEQYF. In DNA, the CDR3 is TGTGCCAGCAGTTACTGGGACAGGGGGGACTACGAGCAGTACTTC.